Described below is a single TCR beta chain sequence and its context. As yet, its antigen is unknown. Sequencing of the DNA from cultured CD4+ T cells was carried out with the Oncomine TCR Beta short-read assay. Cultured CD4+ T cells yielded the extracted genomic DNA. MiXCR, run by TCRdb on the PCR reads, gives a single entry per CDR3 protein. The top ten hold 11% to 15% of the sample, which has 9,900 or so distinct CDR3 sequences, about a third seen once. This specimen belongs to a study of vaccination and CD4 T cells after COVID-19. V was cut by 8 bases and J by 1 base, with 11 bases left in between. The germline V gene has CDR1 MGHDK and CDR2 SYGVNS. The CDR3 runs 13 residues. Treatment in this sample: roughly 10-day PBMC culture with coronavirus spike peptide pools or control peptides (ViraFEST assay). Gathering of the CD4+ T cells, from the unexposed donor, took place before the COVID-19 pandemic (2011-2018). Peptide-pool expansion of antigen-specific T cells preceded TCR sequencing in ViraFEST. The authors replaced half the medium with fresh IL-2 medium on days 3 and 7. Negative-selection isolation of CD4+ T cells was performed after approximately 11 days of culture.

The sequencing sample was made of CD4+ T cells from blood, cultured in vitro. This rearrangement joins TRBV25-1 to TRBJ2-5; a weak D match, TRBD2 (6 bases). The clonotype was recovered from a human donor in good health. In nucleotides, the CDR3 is TGTGCCAGCTCCTTCGGGAGCCAAGAGACCCAGTACTTC. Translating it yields CASSFGSQETQYF.